These 2 T cell receptor beta chains share one sample of origin, sequenced in a study of blood T cell repertoires in COVID-19. TCRdb keeps only in-frame clones here, not all; method: immunoSEQ multiplex PCR. The table has a few hundred thousand clones, approximately 90% seen once; the top ten hold approximately 2%. The source material was PBMCs or T cells enriched from blood (not recorded which). Receptors originate from a woman aged 60-75 years in a cohort exposed to, infected with or recovered from COVID-19 (not recorded which).

CDR3 nucleotides: TGTGCCAGCAGGCTGGGACTAGTTCTCTACGAGCAGTACTTC. Encoded protein: CASRLGLVLYEQYF. V and J are TRBV2 and TRBJ2-7; 8 nucleotides match TRBD2. V lost 6 bases to trimming and J lost 3 bases; unmatched junction nucleotides: 7. CDR3 size: 14 residues. CDR1 and CDR2 (germline): SNHLY, FYNNEI.

V gene TRBV3-1 (or the pseudogene TRBV3-2) combines with J gene TRBJ1-5; 12 nucleotides line up with TRBD1. The length of the CDR3 is 15 residues. Germline CDR1 is LGHDT and CDR2 is YNNKEL (reference sequence). The V and J ends lost 4 bases and 6 bases, in that order; junction bases with no gene match: 4. The CDR3 loop reads CASSLGQGASQPQHF. The CDR3 DNA reads TGTGCCAGCAGCCTGGGACAGGGGGCATCTCAGCCCCAGCATTTT.